The clone carrying this T cell receptor beta chain was detected many times. As yet, its antigen is unknown. This entry comes from a study of identical twins. Study-wide results and caveats: Because invariant MAIT and iNKT cells could be present, zero-insertion analyses could be partly confounded.

MiXCR was run by TCRdb on the 5' RACE reads, yielding one entry per CDR3 protein. This sample carries approximately 600,000 distinct CDR3 sequences, around 7.4% of them seen once, and the ten largest clones take over 1.5%. These data also featured in a second study, about yellow fever vaccine responses in identical twins.

The sequence was obtained from a woman younger than 30 in good health. Sequenced input: PBMCs.

CDR3 nucleotide sequence: TGTGCCAGCAATAGGCTAGCGGGTTCCAATGAGCAGTTCTTC. This sequence encodes CASNRLAGSNEQFF. The chain carries TRBV6-1 and TRBJ2-1, with 8 bases fitting TRBD2. Trimming at V came to 7 bases and at J to 6 bases, leaving 8 bases not matched to a gene. CDR3 size: 14 residues. Per germline, CDR1 MNHNS and CDR2 SASEGT.